Shown below are 9 T cell receptor beta chains from a single sample sequenced in a study. In TCRdb, the 5' RACE reads were re-called with MiXCR into one record per CDR3 protein. The sample lists approximately 29,000 distinct CDR3 sequences; 20% to 30% were seen once. Sequencing was done on a sample of naive CD4+ T cells sorted from a lymph node. Described subset: naive CD4+ T cells, CD4+CD45RA+CD25-. These TCRs come from a female donor with breast cancer.

This rearrangement joins TRBV5-4 to TRBJ1-1; 7 bases fit TRBD1. Germline lookup yields CDR1 SGHNT and CDR2 YYREEE (reference sequence). V shed 4 bases, J shed 3 bases, and the junction held 12 bases outside the gene matches. The CDR3 is 16 residues long. For the CDR3, the DNA is TGTGCCAGCAGCCGTATACAGGGGAGTTGGTACACTGAAGCTTTCTTT. Translation: CASSRIQGSWYTEAFF. The complete variable domain, with remaining parts taken from reference TRBV5-4 and TRBJ1-1, reads ETGVTQSPTHLIKTRGQQVTLRCSSQSGHNTVSWYQQALGQGPQFIFQYYREEENGRGNFPPRFSGLQFPNYSSELNVNALELDDSALYLCASSRIQGSWYTEAFFGQGTRLTVV.

This clonotype was seen ten or more times. The chain uses TRBV7-9 and TRBJ1-1; no definite D call. V was pared by 4 bases and J by 6 bases, with 15 bases between. Per germline, CDR1 SEHNR and CDR2 FQNEAQ (reference sequence). The length of the CDR3 is 14 residues. The CDR3 DNA follows: TGTGCCAGCAGCTATAGGCTTGACAAGCCTGAAGCTTTCTTT. This sequence encodes CASSYRLDKPEAFF.

This clonotype was detected only a few times. The V call is TRBV2, the J call TRBJ1-5; D remains ambiguous. Germline V gene lookup returns CDR1 SNHLY and CDR2 FYNNEI. The V end was cut by 2 bases, the J end by 4 bases, with 9 bases between. The CDR3 spans 14 residues. This CDR3 is CASSELYPNQPQHF. The DNA of the CDR3 is TGTGCCAGCAGTGAACTTTACCCAAATCAGCCCCAGCATTTT. Based on the CDR3 plus reference TRBV2 and TRBJ1-5, the full variable domain is EPEVTQTPSHQVTQMGQEVILRCVPISNHLYFYWYRQILGQKVEFLVSFYNNEISEKSEIFDDQFSVERPDGSNFTLKIRSTKLEDSAMYFCASSELYPNQPQHFGDGTRLSIL.

This chain uses TRBV6-5 with TRBJ2-7; 7 nucleotides agree with TRBD1. Unmatched junction bases numbered 9, after V lost 6 bases and J lost 1 base. The germline gives CDR1 MNHEY, CDR2 SVGAGI. CDR3 length: 15 residues. In nucleotides, the CDR3 is TGTGCCAGCAGGCCCCGGACAGGAAGATCCTACGAGCAGTACTTC. Encoded protein: CASRPRTGRSYEQYF.

This clonotype was detected many times. V usage is TRBV5-5 and J usage is TRBJ2-3; perhaps TRBD2 as D (6 bases). Trimming left V 0 bases short and J 8 bases short, with 10 bases between. The CDR3 runs to 13 residues. In germline, CDR1 is SGHKS, CDR2 YYEKEE (reference sequence). The CDR3 bases are TGTGCCAGCAGCTTGGAGGGAGGAGGTACGCAGTATTTT. Translating it yields CASSLEGGGTQYF.

Note on this clonotype: A much larger clone is a single base away; this may be a read error. The rearrangement joins TRBV20-1 to TRBJ1-2; D remains unclear. The CDR3 loop spans 14 amino acids. Germline V lookup: CDR1 DFQATT, CDR2 SNEGSKA (reference sequence). Trimming cost V 0 bases and J 8 bases, with 16 bases left between them. DNA of the CDR3: TGCAGTGCTAGAGATTCTGGGAGGAGTAGAGGCTACACCTTC. Translating gives CSARDSGRSRGYTF.

In this sample, this clonotype is medium-sized. The CDR3 bases are TGCAGTGCTAGAGATCTGCTGGCTAGCGGTCAAGAGACCCAGTACTTC. This codes for CSARDLLASGQETQYF. This chain links TRBV20-1 with TRBJ2-5, with 7 nucleotides matching TRBD2. Unmatched junction bases numbered 9, after V lost 0 bases and J lost 2 bases. This CDR3 contains 16 residues. Germline-derived CDR1 and CDR2 are DFQATT and SNEGSKA (reference sequence).

This clonotype was picked up a small number of times. The CDR3, as DNA: TGTGCCAGCAGTCCGGGACAGGGGAGGCCCAGTGGCAATCAGCCCCAGCATTTT. Amino acid sequence: CASSPGQGRPSGNQPQHF. V and J are TRBV6-2 or TRBV6-3 and TRBJ1-5, with 10 bases aligning to TRBD1. In germline, CDR1 is MNHEY, CDR2 SVGEGT. The CDR3 is 18 amino acids. V dropped 5 bases and J dropped 2; count of bases not matched to a gene: 12.

The rearrangement uses TRBV20-1 and TRBJ2-1; 10 nucleotides match TRBD1. CDR1 and CDR2 from the germline V gene are DFQATT and SNEGSKA (reference sequence). CDR3 size: 12 residues. The V segment lost 6 bases and the J segment 8 bases; nucleotides outside the gene matches: 4. The CDR3 DNA sequence: TGCAGTGCCACGGACAGGGGGGATGAGCAGTTCTTC. It translates to CSATDRGDEQFF.